Below, one T cell receptor (beta chain) is given with its context. The entry originates in a study of blood T cell repertoires in COVID-19. For the study at large: Acute and convalescent COVID-19 samples came from the United States, Italy and Spain. In each case, the material was cDNA or gDNA derived from T cells, B-cell-depleted T cells, or PBMCs.

Germline V CDR1 and CDR2: MDHEN, SYDVKM. V trimming: 8 bases; J trimming: 10 bases; junction bases outside the gene matches: 11. The CDR3 extends over 14 amino acids. Sequencing used immunoSEQ multiplex PCR; TCRdb keeps in-frame clones, though not all of them. The sample lists about 70,000 clones, around 79% occurring once. The sequencing input was peripheral blood. The V gene is TRBV28, the J gene TRBJ2-1; 10 bases align to TRBD2. The sequence derives from a woman aged 70-85 years with acute or convalescent COVID-19. CDR3 in amino acids: CASLRSSGRDEQFF. Written as DNA, the CDR3 is TGTGCCAGCTTGAGGTCTAGCGGGAGAGACGAGCAGTTCTTC.